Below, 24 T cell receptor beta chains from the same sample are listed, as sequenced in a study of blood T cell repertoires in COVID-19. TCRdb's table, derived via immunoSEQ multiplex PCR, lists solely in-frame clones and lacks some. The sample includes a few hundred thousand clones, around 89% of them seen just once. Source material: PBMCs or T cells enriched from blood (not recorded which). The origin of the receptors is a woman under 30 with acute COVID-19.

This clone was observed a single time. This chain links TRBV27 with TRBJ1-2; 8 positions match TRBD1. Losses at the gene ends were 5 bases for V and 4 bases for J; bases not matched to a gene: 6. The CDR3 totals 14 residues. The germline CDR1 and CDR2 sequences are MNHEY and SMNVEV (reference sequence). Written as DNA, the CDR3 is TGTGCCAGCAGTCCTGGACAGGGAGGCTATGGCTACACCTTC. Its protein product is CASSPGQGGYGYTF.

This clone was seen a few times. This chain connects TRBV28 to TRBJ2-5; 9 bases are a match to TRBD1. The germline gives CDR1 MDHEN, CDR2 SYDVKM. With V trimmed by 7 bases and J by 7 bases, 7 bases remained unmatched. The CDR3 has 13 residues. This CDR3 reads CASIRQGVGTQYF. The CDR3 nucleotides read TGTGCCAGCATCCGACAGGGGGTAGGGACCCAGTACTTC.

The CDR3 spells CASSSGRGEQFF. The CDR3 DNA sequence: TGTGCCAGTAGTAGTGGGCGGGGGGAGCAGTTCTTC. The chain is built from TRBV19 and TRBJ2-1; 7 bases match TRBD2. Germline V gene sequence: CDR1 LNHDA, CDR2 SQIVND (reference sequence). Trimming cost V 4 bases and J 10 bases; bases outside gene matches: 4. This CDR3 comprises 12 residues.

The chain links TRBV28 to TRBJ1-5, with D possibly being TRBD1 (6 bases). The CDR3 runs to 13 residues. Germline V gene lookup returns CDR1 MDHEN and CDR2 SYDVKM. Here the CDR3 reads CISLGQFIQPQHF. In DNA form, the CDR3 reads TGTATTAGTCTCGGACAGTTTATTCAGCCCCAGCATTTT.

The CDR3 loop reads CASSVELENTIYF. The CDR3 nucleotides are TGTGCCAGCAGCGTAGAACTTGAAAACACCATATATTTT. The chain links TRBV9 to TRBJ1-3; the D is unclear. CDR3 size: 13 residues. The germline CDR1 and CDR2 sequences are SGDLS and YYNGEE. V was shortened by 0 bases and J by 6 bases, with 7 bases between the two germline ends. Looking up the rest from reference TRBV9 and TRBJ1-3 gives the full variable domain: DSGVTQTPKHLITATGQRVTLRCSPRSGDLSVYWYQQSLDQGLQFLIQYYNGEERAKGNILERFSAQQFPDLHSELNLSSLELGDSALYFCASSVELENTIYFGEGSWLTVV.

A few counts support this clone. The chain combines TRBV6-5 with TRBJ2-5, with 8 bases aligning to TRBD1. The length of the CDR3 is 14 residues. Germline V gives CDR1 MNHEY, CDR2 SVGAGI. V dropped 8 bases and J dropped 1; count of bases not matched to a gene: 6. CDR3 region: CASHAGQGQETQYF. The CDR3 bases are TGTGCCAGCCACGCAGGACAGGGCCAAGAGACCCAGTACTTC.

CDR3 coding DNA: TGCGCCAGCAGCCCGGGGGAGGTGACAGGGGTAGAGACCCAGTACTTC. This codes for CASSPGEVTGVETQYF. This chain joins TRBV5-1 and TRBJ2-5, with 8 bases aligning to TRBD1. Losses at the gene ends were 4 bases for V and 4 bases for J; bases not matched to a gene: 12. CDR1 and CDR2 from the germline V gene are SGHRS and YFSETQ. The CDR3 covers 16 residues.

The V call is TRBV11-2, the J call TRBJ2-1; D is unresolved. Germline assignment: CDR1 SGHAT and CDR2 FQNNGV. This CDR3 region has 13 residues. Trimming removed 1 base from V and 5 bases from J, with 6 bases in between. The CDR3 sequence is CASSLGTNNEQFF. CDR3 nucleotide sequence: TGTGCCAGCAGCTTAGGTACAAACAATGAGCAGTTCTTC.

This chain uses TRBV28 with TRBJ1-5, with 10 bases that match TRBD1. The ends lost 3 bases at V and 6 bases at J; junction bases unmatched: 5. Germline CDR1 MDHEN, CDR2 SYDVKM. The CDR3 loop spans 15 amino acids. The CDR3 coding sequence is TGTGCCAGCAGTTTTGTGACAGGGGGCCTTCAGCCCCAGCATTTT. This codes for CASSFVTGGLQPQHF.

The CDR3 region has the DNA TGTGCCAGCAGCTTCGGACACACGAACACTGAAGCTTTCTTT. Amino acids: CASSFGHTNTEAFF. The V call is TRBV7-9, the J call TRBJ1-1, with a tentative D call TRBD1 (5 bases). This CDR3 has 14 amino acids. CDR1 is SEHNR and CDR2 is FQNEAQ in the germline V gene (reference sequence). The V end lost 3 bases, the J end lost 1 base, and 9 bases lay between the germline ends.

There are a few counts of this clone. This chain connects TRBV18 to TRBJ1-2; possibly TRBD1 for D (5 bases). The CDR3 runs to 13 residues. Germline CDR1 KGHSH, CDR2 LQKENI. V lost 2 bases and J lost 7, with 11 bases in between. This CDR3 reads CASSPGRVSGYTF. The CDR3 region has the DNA TGTGCCAGCTCACCAGGCAGGGTGTCTGGCTACACCTTC. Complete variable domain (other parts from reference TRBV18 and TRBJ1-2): NAGVMQNPRHLVRRRGQEARLRCSPMKGHSHVYWYRQLPEEGLKFMVYLQKENIIDESGMPKERFSAEFPKEGPSILRIQQVVRGDSAAYFCASSPGRVSGYTFGSGTRLTVV.

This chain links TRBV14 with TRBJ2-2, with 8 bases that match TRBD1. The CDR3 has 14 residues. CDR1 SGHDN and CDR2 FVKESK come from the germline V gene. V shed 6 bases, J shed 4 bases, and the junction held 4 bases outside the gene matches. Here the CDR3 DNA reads TGTGCCAGCAGGCGGACAGGGCTCACCGGGGAGCTGTTTTTT. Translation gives CASRRTGLTGELFF. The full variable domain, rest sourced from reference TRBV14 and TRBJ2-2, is EAGVTQFPSHSVIEKGQTVTLRCDPISGHDNLYWYRRVMGKEIKFLLHFVKESKQDESGMPNNRFLAERTGGTYSTLKVQPAELEDSGVYFCASRRTGLTGELFFGEGSRLTVL.

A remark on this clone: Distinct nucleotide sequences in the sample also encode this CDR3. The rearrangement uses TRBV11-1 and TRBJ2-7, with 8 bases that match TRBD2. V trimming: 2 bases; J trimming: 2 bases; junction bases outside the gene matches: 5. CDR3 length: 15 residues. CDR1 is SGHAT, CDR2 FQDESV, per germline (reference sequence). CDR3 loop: CASSLSTSGTYEQYF. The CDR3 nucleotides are TGTGCCAGCAGCTTAAGCACTAGCGGAACCTACGAGCAGTACTTC.

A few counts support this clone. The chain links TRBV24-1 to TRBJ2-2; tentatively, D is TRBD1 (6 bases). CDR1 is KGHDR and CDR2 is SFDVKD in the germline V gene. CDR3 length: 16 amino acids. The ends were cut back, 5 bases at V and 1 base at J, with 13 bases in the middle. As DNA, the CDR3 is TGTGCCACCAGTGCCCAGGCACAGGGGAACACCGGGGAGCTGTTTTTT. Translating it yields CATSAQAQGNTGELFF.

The CDR3 is CASSDRSAVIGMNTEAFF. DNA for the CDR3: TGTGCCAGCAGCGACCGTTCAGCGGTTATTGGGATGAACACTGAAGCTTTCTTT. This chain uses TRBV9 with TRBJ1-1; unclear D gene. V shed 3 bases and J shed 0 bases, with 21 bases lying between them. CDR1 is SGDLS and CDR2 is YYNGEE in the germline V gene. The CDR3 is 18 amino acids.

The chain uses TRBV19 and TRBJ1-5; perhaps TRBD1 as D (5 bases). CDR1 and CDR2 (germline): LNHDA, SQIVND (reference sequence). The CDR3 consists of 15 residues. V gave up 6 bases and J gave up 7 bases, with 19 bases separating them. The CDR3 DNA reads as TGTGCCAGTAGCCAGGCCCCCTCCCGGGGGCAGCCCCAGCATTTT. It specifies CASSQAPSRGQPQHF.

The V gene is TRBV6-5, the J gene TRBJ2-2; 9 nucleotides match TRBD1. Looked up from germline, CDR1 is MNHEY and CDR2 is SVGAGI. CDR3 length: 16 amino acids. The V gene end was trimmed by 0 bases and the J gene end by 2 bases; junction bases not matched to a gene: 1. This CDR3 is CASSYSGQGNTGELFF. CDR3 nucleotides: TGTGCCAGCAGTTACTCGGGACAGGGTAACACCGGGGAGCTGTTTTTT.

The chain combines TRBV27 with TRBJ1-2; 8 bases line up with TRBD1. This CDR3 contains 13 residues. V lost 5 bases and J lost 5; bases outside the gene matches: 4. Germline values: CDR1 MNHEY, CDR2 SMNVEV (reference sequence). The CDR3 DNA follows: TGTGCCAGCAGTAAGGACAGGGCGTATGGCTACACCTTC. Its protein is CASSKDRAYGYTF.

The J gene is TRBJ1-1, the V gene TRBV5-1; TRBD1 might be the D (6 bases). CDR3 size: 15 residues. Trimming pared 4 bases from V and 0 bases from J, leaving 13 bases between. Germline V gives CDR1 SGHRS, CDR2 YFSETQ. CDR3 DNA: TGCGCCAGCAGCACCCAGACAGGCTTGAACACTGAAGCTTTCTTT. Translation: CASSTQTGLNTEAFF.

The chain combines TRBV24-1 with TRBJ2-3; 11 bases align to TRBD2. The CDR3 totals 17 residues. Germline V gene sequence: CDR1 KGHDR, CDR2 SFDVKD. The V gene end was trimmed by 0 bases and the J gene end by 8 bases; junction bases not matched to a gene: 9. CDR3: CATSDLLMFSGRATQYF. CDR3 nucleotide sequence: TGTGCCACCAGTGATTTGCTGATGTTTAGCGGGAGGGCTACGCAGTATTTT.

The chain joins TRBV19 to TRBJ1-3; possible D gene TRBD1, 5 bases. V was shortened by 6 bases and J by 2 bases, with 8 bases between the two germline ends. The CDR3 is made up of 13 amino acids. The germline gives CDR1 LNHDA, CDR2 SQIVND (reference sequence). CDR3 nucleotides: TGTGCCAGTAGCGGGACTGCTGGAAACACCATATATTTT. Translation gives CASSGTAGNTIYF.

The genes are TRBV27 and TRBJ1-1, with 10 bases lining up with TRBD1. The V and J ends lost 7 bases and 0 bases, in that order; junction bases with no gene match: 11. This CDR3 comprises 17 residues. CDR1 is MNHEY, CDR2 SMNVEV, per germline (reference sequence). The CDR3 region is CASIPGQGSSLNTEAFF. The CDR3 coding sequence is TGTGCCAGCATACCGGGACAGGGGTCGAGCTTGAACACTGAAGCTTTCTTT.

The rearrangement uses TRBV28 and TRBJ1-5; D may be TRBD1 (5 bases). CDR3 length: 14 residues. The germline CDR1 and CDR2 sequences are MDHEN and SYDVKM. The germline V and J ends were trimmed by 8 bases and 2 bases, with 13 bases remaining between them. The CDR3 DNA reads TGTGCCAGCCGGGCAGGAGGGGGCAATCAGCCCCAGCATTTT. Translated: CASRAGGGNQPQHF.

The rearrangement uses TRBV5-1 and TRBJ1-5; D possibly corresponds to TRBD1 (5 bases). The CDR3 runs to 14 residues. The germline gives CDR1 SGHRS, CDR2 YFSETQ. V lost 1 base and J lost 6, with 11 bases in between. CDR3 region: CASSLRGEGQPQHF. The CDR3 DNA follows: TGCGCCAGCAGCTTGAGGGGTGAAGGTCAGCCCCAGCATTTT.